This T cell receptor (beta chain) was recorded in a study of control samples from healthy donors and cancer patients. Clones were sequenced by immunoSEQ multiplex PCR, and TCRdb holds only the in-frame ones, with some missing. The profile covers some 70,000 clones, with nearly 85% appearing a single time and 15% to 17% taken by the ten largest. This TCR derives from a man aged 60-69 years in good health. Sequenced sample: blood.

Here the CDR3 DNA reads TGCGCCAGCAGTCTACAAGCGAACACTGAAGCTTTCTTT. Amino acid sequence: CASSLQANTEAFF. The chain has TRBV10-2 and TRBJ1-1, with D uncertain. The V gene lost 5 bases and the J gene lost 1 base, with 8 bases spanning the gap. The germline V gene has CDR1 WSHSY and CDR2 SAAADI. The CDR3 sequence is 13 residues long.